A single sample gave rise to the 20 T cell receptor beta chains below, sequenced in a study of T-cell reconstitution after alpha-beta-depleted transplantation in children. Preparation of the TCRbeta library used unique molecular identifiers. TCRdb analysed the PCR reads with MiXCR anew, one entry per CDR3 protein. This sample has several thousand distinct CDR3 sequences; approximately 15% occur once, and the top ten carry approximately 50%. The material was PBMCs, mostly from graft donor cells, obtained 60 days after TCRalphabeta/CD19-depleted stem cell transplant. Receptor source: a male patient younger than 18 who had a stem cell transplant for acute lymphoblastic leukemia, so the T cells may come from the graft donor.

This clonotype was seen more than once but under ten times. The chain recombines TRBV6-1 with TRBJ2-5, with D tentatively TRBD2 (5 bases). The CDR3 consists of 15 residues. Germline loops: CDR1 MNHNS, CDR2 SASEGT. Trimming took off 8 bases at V and 1 base at J, with 17 bases between the two ends. The DNA for the CDR3 is TGTGCCAGCCGATGGACTGCAATAGGCCAAGAGACCCAGTACTTC. The encoded protein is CASRWTAIGQETQYF.

This clonotype came up many times. The chain carries TRBV5-1 and TRBJ2-3; TRBD2 matches at 9 bases. The CDR3 extends over 15 amino acids. V trimming: 2 bases; J trimming: 6 bases; junction bases outside the gene matches: 7. CDR1 is SGHRS, CDR2 YFSETQ, per germline. CDR3 amino acids: CASSLPGLAEDTQYF. CDR3 DNA: TGCGCCAGCAGCTTACCGGGACTAGCAGAGGATACGCAGTATTTT.

This clonotype has at least ten counts. The V gene is TRBV10-2, the J gene TRBJ1-1; D remains ambiguous. Germline V gene data show CDR1 as WSHSY and CDR2 as SAAADI. The CDR3 runs to 14 residues. Trimming removed 9 bases from V and 0 bases from J, with 14 bases in between. CDR3 sequence reads: CASQVARMNTEAFF. CDR3 in DNA: TGCGCCAGTCAAGTGGCACGAATGAACACTGAAGCTTTCTTT.

With regard to this clonotype: A much larger clonotype is one base distant, so this may be a read error. The chain carries TRBV5-5 and TRBJ1-2; weak D call: TRBD1 (6 bases). CDR1 is SGHKS, CDR2 YYEKEE, per germline (reference sequence). This CDR3 comprises 13 residues. V was shortened by 4 bases and J by 9 bases, with 16 bases between the two germline ends. CDR3 sequence (DNA): TGTGCCAGCAGCCACCAGGACAGTCATAGCTACACCTTC. Its translation: CASSHQDSHSYTF.

J is TRBJ2-7 and V is TRBV4-2; D possibly corresponds to TRBD2 (6 bases). V lost 10 bases to trimming and J lost 6 bases, with 22 bases between them. Germline CDR1 is LGHNA and CDR2 is YNFKEQ. CDR3 length: 14 amino acids. The CDR3: CAMGPGTLVIEQYF. The CDR3 DNA is TGTGCCATGGGCCCCGGGACTCTGGTTATCGAGCAGTACTTC.

There are many counts of this clonotype. The gene calls are TRBV5-6 and TRBJ1-2, with D unresolved. Per the germline V gene, CDR1 is SGHDT and CDR2 is YYEEEE. Trimming took off 4 bases at V and 5 bases at J, with 18 bases between the two ends. This CDR3 is built from 15 residues. CDR3: CASSTLRTGRYGYTF. The CDR3 DNA reads as TGTGCCAGCAGCACACTTAGGACGGGGAGGTATGGCTACACCTTC. The variable domain in full, completed from reference TRBV5-6 and TRBJ1-2, reads DAGVTQSPTHLIKTRGQQVTLRCSPKSGHDTVSWYQQALGQGPQFIFQYYEEEERQRGNFPDRFSGHQFPNYSSELNVNALLLGDSALYLCASSTLRTGRYGYTFGSGTRLTVV.

This clonotype is large (0.1 to 1%) by share. The rearrangement links TRBV3-1 to TRBJ2-7; the match to TRBD2 covers 11 bases. This CDR3 has 15 residues. The trim removed 1 base at V and 3 bases at J, leaving 2 bases unmatched. Germline CDR1 and CDR2: LGHDT and YNNKEL (reference sequence). The CDR3 nucleotides are TGTGCCAGCAGCCAAGGACTAGCGGGGAACTACGAGCAGTACTTC. It codes for CASSQGLAGNYEQYF.

There are many counts of this clonotype. The V gene is TRBV7-2, the J gene TRBJ1-5; no clear D. Trimming left V 4 bases short and J 3 bases short, with 10 bases between. CDR3 length: 14 residues. The germline gives CDR1 SGHTA, CDR2 FQGNSA. CDR3 nucleotide sequence: TGTGCCAGCAGCTCTGTCACCGACAATCAGCCCCAGCATTTT. Protein sequence: CASSSVTDNQPQHF.

In its sample, this clonotype was seen many times. The J gene is TRBJ2-5, the V gene TRBV12-3 or TRBV12-4; D possibly corresponds to TRBD1 (9 bases). This CDR3 contains 17 residues. V was trimmed by 4 bases and J by 5 bases, leaving 23 bases between them. The chain's CDR3 is CASSSDRGLDGGETQYF. For the CDR3, the DNA is TGTGCCAGCAGTTCGGACAGGGGACTAGACGGGGGCGAGACCCAGTACTTC.

This clonotype was observed at least ten times. The chain has TRBV5-1 and TRBJ2-3, with TRBD2 matching over 10 bases. Per the germline V gene, CDR1 is SGHRS and CDR2 is YFSETQ. The CDR3 sequence is 15 residues long. With V trimmed by 5 bases and J by 8 bases, 11 bases remained unmatched. The CDR3 coding sequence is TGCGCCAGCAGATCGGGCCTAGCGGGAGTGTCTACGCAGTATTTT. It specifies CASRSGLAGVSTQYF.

Ten or more counts support this clonotype. CDR3 sequence reads: CASSHSSGETQYF. CDR3 coding DNA: TGTGCCAGCAGCCACTCATCGGGGGAGACCCAGTACTTC. The gene calls are TRBV14 and TRBJ2-5, with D possibly being TRBD2 (5 bases). The CDR3 loop spans 13 amino acids. CDR1 SGHDN and CDR2 FVKESK come from the germline V gene. The ends were cut back, 3 bases at V and 5 bases at J, with 10 bases in the middle.

This chain joins TRBV20-1 and TRBJ2-7; 9 bases agree with TRBD2. CDR1 DFQATT and CDR2 SNEGSKA come from the germline V gene (reference sequence). V was pared by 3 bases and J by 1 base, with 4 bases of the junction left unmatched. CDR3 length equals 14 residues. The DNA for the CDR3 is TGCAGTGCTAGTTTAGCGGGAGAATCCTACGAGCAGTACTTC. This codes for CSASLAGESYEQYF.

At least ten counts were recorded for this clonotype. This chain links TRBV29-1 with TRBJ2-1; 12 bases are a match to TRBD2. This CDR3 is 16 amino acids long. Germline trimming cut 2 bases from V and 2 bases from J; bases unmatched to any gene: 4. Germline values: CDR1 SQVTM, CDR2 ANQGSEA. The CDR3 sequence: CSVESSGRGAYNEQFF. CDR3 bases: TGCAGCGTTGAATCTAGCGGGAGGGGGGCCTACAATGAGCAGTTCTTC.

The sample holds a few counts of this clonotype. This chain links TRBV30 with TRBJ2-7; D ambiguous. The ends were cut back, 3 bases at V and 5 bases at J, with 23 bases in the middle. CDR3 length: 16 amino acids. CDR1 is GTSNPN, CDR2 SVGIG, per germline (reference sequence). CDR3 nucleotide sequence: TGTGCCTGGAGCCTACCCCCATGGAAGGAAAGCCACGAGCAGTACTTC. Residues: CAWSLPPWKESHEQYF.

This clonotype showed up many times. This chain joins TRBV7-9 and TRBJ2-1; 13 bases line up with TRBD2. Germline V lookup: CDR1 SEHNR, CDR2 FQNEAQ (reference sequence). V shed 3 bases, J shed 2 bases, and the junction held 4 bases outside the gene matches. The CDR3 spans 17 residues. The CDR3 loop is CASSLEGLAGPYNEQFF. The CDR3 DNA sequence: TGTGCCAGCAGCTTGGAGGGACTAGCGGGACCCTACAATGAGCAGTTCTTC.

This clonotype has a count of ten or more. This chain connects TRBV2 to TRBJ1-6; D is uncertain. The length of the CDR3 is 11 residues. Germline V gene sequence: CDR1 SNHLY, CDR2 FYNNEI. V lost 7 bases and J 6 bases, leaving 4 bases between the germline ends. CDR3 in DNA: TGTGCCAGCACCTCTAATTCACCCCTCCACTTT. It yields the protein CASTSNSPLHF. The whole variable domain, filled in from reference TRBV2 and TRBJ1-6, reads EPEVTQTPSHQVTQMGQEVILRCVPISNHLYFYWYRQILGQKVEFLVSFYNNEISEKSEIFDDQFSVERPDGSNFTLKIRSTKLEDSAMYFCASTSNSPLHFGNGTRLTVT.

This clonotype was found many times. This rearrangement joins TRBV30 to TRBJ1-1; 9 bases match TRBD1. This CDR3 region has 13 residues. Germline-derived CDR1 and CDR2 are GTSNPN and SVGIG (reference sequence). V was clipped by 5 bases and J by 4 bases; unmatched bases: 5. The CDR3 nucleotides are TGTGCCTGGGATACAGGGGGCGGCACTGAAGCTTTCTTT. As protein: CAWDTGGGTEAFF.

Many counts were recorded for this clonotype. This sequence joins TRBV7-9 and TRBJ1-1; D is unclear. CDR3 size: 14 residues. Germline V lookup: CDR1 SEHNR, CDR2 FQNEAQ (reference sequence). Trimming left V 6 bases short and J 1 base short, with 12 bases between. In DNA, the CDR3 is TGTGCCAGCAGGAAGCTGGGTGGGAACACTGAAGCTTTCTTT. Residues: CASRKLGGNTEAFF.

In its sample, this clonotype was seen many times. The chain carries TRBV7-8 and TRBJ2-1; 7 nucleotides line up with TRBD2. Germline CDR1 is SGHVS and CDR2 is FQNEAQ. The V gene end was trimmed by 0 bases and the J gene end by 4 bases; junction bases not matched to a gene: 0. The CDR3 spans 14 residues. The CDR3 reads CASSLARGYNEQFF. CDR3 sequence (DNA): TGTGCCAGCAGCTTAGCGCGGGGGTACAATGAGCAGTTCTTC.

This clonotype appeared many times. The gene calls are TRBV20-1 and TRBJ1-1; maybe TRBD1 (6 bases). Germline values: CDR1 DFQATT, CDR2 SNEGSKA (reference sequence). The CDR3 length is 14 residues. V was clipped by 1 base and J by 3 bases, with 12 bases between them. CDR3 sequence: CSARVNRVDTEAFF. CDR3 coding DNA: TGCAGTGCTAGAGTGAACAGGGTGGACACTGAAGCTTTCTTT.